One and the same sample provided the 32 T cell receptor beta chains below, sequenced in a study of T cell changes during pregnancy in multiple sclerosis. Sequencing used immunoSEQ multiplex PCR; TCRdb keeps in-frame clones, though not all of them. Altogether about 130,000 clones are present, around 97% being singletons, with the ten largest covering roughly 0.44%. The sequencing used peripheral blood, collected after pregnancy. All receptors come from a female donor with multiple sclerosis, enrolled in a pregnancy study.

The V gene is TRBV4-2, the J gene TRBJ2-7; 7 bases agree with TRBD2. This CDR3 region has 15 residues. Trimming took 0 bases from V and 3 from J; bases not matched to a gene: 5. The germline gives CDR1 LGHNA, CDR2 YNFKEQ. The CDR3 bases are TGTGCCAGCAGCCAAGATAGGGCTAGCGGCTACGAGCAGTACTTC. It specifies CASSQDRASGYEQYF.

This chain connects TRBV7-2 to TRBJ2-7; 7 bases line up with TRBD1. This CDR3 is 14 amino acids long. The junction had 7 bases not matched to a gene; V was cut back by 5 bases and J by 3 bases. CDR1 is SGHTA and CDR2 is FQGNSA in the germline V gene. CDR3 nucleotides: TGTGCCAGCAGCGCCAGGGGGAGAGGCTACGAGCAGTACTTC. Its translation: CASSARGRGYEQYF. The full variable domain, rest sourced from reference TRBV7-2 and TRBJ2-7, is GAGVSQSPSNKVTEKGKDVELRCDPISGHTALYWYRQSLGQGLEFLIYFQGNSAPDKSGLPSDRFSAERTGGSVSTLTIQRTQQEDSAVYLCASSARGRGYEQYFGPGTRLTVT.

This clone was seen once. V is TRBV4-1 and J is TRBJ1-5; 7 nucleotides match TRBD1. Germline values: CDR1 MGHRA, CDR2 YSYEKL. CDR3 length: 14 residues. The J segment lost 7 bases and the V segment lost 6 bases, leaving 9 bases of the junction unmatched. The CDR3 loop reads CASRNTGEGQPQHF. CDR3 coding DNA: TGCGCCAGCAGGAATACAGGGGAAGGACAGCCCCAGCATTTT.

The V gene is TRBV27, the J gene TRBJ2-2, with D perhaps TRBD2 (6 bases). The CDR3 is made up of 15 amino acids. Per germline, CDR1 MNHEY and CDR2 SMNVEV (reference sequence). The ends were cut back, 3 bases at V and 2 bases at J, with 10 bases in the middle. The CDR3 protein is CASSFGGTNTGELFF. The CDR3 DNA follows: TGTGCCAGCAGTTTTGGCGGGACTAACACCGGGGAGCTGTTTTTT.

The chain joins TRBV7-2 to TRBJ2-7; TRBD1 matches 8 bases. CDR1 and CDR2 (germline): SGHTA, FQGNSA. Trimming at V came to 5 bases and at J to 1 base, leaving 1 base not matched to a gene. The CDR3 sequence is 13 residues long. CDR3: CASSRQGSYEQYF. The CDR3 DNA reads as TGTGCCAGCAGCCGACAGGGGTCCTACGAGCAGTACTTC.

This clone came up a few times. The chain links TRBV19 to TRBJ1-5; TRBD1 matches at 8 bases. J was trimmed by 7 bases and V by 3 bases; bases with no gene match: 5. This CDR3 comprises 14 residues. Looked up from germline, CDR1 is LNHDA and CDR2 is SQIVND (reference sequence). Here the CDR3 reads CASSIRTGKQPQHF. CDR3 DNA: TGTGCCAGTAGTATCCGGACAGGGAAACAGCCCCAGCATTTT. The whole variable domain, remainder taken from reference TRBV19 and TRBJ1-5, is DGGITQSPKYLFRKEGQNVTLSCEQNLNHDAMYWYRQDPGQGLRLIYYSQIVNDFQKGDIAEGYSVSREKKESFPLTVTSAQKNPTAFYLCASSIRTGKQPQHFGDGTRLSIL.

This rearrangement joins TRBV30 to TRBJ1-4, with a tentative D call TRBD1 (5 bases). The CDR3 has 14 amino acids. Per the germline V gene, CDR1 is GTSNPN and CDR2 is SVGIG (reference sequence). Trimming left V 0 bases short and J 4 bases short, with 9 bases between. The CDR3 DNA follows: TGTGCCTGGAGTGTACGACAGAATAATGAAAAACTGTTTTTT. Translating it yields CAWSVRQNNEKLFF.

The chain joins TRBV25-1 to TRBJ2-1; the match to TRBD2 covers 7 bases. Germline V gene sequence: CDR1 MGHDK, CDR2 SYGVNS. V lost 2 bases and J lost 9; bases outside the gene matches: 4. The CDR3 consists of 13 residues. CDR3 sequence (DNA): TGTGCCAGCAGTGAAGGGGCTAGCGGTGAGCAGTTCTTC. This codes for CASSEGASGEQFF.

The rearrangement links TRBV5-4 to TRBJ2-7, with 7 bases fitting TRBD2. This CDR3 comprises 15 residues. Losses at the gene ends were 1 base for V and 5 bases for J; bases not matched to a gene: 9. CDR1 and CDR2 (germline): SGHNT, YYREEE (reference sequence). This CDR3 reads CASSLSRTSFDEQYF. The CDR3 DNA sequence: TGTGCCAGCAGCTTGTCACGGACTAGTTTTGACGAGCAGTACTTC.

The chain links TRBV25-1 to TRBJ1-3, with D maybe TRBD1 (5 bases). Germline V CDR1 and CDR2: MGHDK, SYGVNS. The CDR3 is 15 residues long. The V and J ends lost 3 bases and 0 bases respectively, with 9 bases between them. This CDR3 reads CASSDRGTSGNTIYF. In DNA form, the CDR3 reads TGTGCCAGCAGTGATCGGGGGACCTCTGGAAACACCATATATTTT.

The gene calls are TRBV6-5 and TRBJ2-7; TRBD2 aligns across 12 bases. Germline CDR1 MNHEY, CDR2 SVGAGI. The CDR3 extends over 14 amino acids. J was trimmed by 5 bases and V by 5 bases; bases with no gene match: 4. The CDR3 is CASSRRLAGDEQYF. CDR3 in DNA: TGTGCCAGCAGTCGCCGACTAGCGGGAGACGAGCAGTACTTC.

The chain has TRBV5-1 and TRBJ1-3, with 8 bases fitting TRBD1. The CDR3 extends over 18 amino acids. V dropped 0 bases and J dropped 2; count of bases not matched to a gene: 10. Per the germline V gene, CDR1 is SGHRS and CDR2 is YFSETQ. CDR3 protein: CASSLARTGLGTGNTIYF. The DNA of the CDR3 is TGCGCCAGCAGCTTGGCCAGGACAGGGTTGGGGACTGGAAACACCATATATTTT.

This chain links TRBV28 with TRBJ2-1; D is perhaps TRBD1 (6 bases). The CDR3 sequence is 14 residues long. V lost 3 bases, J lost 8 bases, and 14 bases lay in between. Germline V gives CDR1 MDHEN, CDR2 SYDVKM. CDR3 coding DNA: TGTGCCAGCAGTTTTCAGGGGCCAGACGATGAGCAGTTCTTC. Protein: CASSFQGPDDEQFF.

This clone was seen once. The rearrangement links TRBV5-1 to TRBJ2-7; 14 nucleotides agree with TRBD2. Unmatched junction bases numbered 10, after V lost 0 bases and J lost 5 bases. The CDR3 is 18 amino acids. CDR1 is SGHRS, CDR2 YFSETQ, per germline. DNA for the CDR3: TGCGCCAGCAGCTTGGCCCGACTAGCGGGAGGGCCGACGAACGAGCAGTACTTC. Translated, it gives CASSLARLAGGPTNEQYF.

The V and J genes are TRBV4-1 and TRBJ2-2; D gene uncertain. Germline V gene lookup returns CDR1 MGHRA and CDR2 YSYEKL. The V end lost 5 bases, the J end lost 5 bases, and 15 bases lay between the germline ends. This CDR3 has 15 residues. CDR3 region: CASSTSGAGTGELFF. The DNA of the CDR3 is TGCGCCAGCAGCACTTCAGGCGCCGGTACCGGGGAGCTGTTTTTT.

The chain is built from TRBV20-1 and TRBJ1-2, with D uncertain. Germline V gene data show CDR1 as DFQATT and CDR2 as SNEGSKA (reference sequence). This CDR3 spans 11 amino acids. The germline V and J ends were trimmed by 6 bases and 8 bases, with 13 bases remaining between them. CDR3 sequence (DNA): TGCAGTGCGCCTCCGGTGGGCGGCTACACCTTC. This codes for CSAPPVGGYTF.

The rearrangement joins TRBV19 to TRBJ2-6; no reliable D call. CDR3 length equals 20 residues. V lost 2 bases and J lost 1, with 21 bases in between. Germline CDR1 LNHDA, CDR2 SQIVND (reference sequence). This chain's CDR3 is CASSISPPVSDTSGANVLTF. In DNA form, the CDR3 reads TGTGCCAGTAGTATAAGCCCCCCGGTCTCCGACACTTCTGGGGCCAACGTCCTGACTTTC.

The table lists this clone with a few counts. V and J are TRBV30 and TRBJ1-1, with D maybe TRBD1 (6 bases). Germline V lookup: CDR1 GTSNPN, CDR2 SVGIG (reference sequence). V was shortened by 6 bases and J by 5 bases, with 10 bases between the two germline ends. CDR3 length: 11 residues. The CDR3 here is CACTGWTEAFF. The CDR3 bases are TGTGCCTGTACAGGGTGGACTGAAGCTTTCTTT.

This chain uses TRBV5-4 with TRBJ2-7; 12 nucleotides line up with TRBD1. V dropped 4 bases and J dropped 2; count of bases not matched to a gene: 1. This CDR3 has 14 residues. The V gene's germline CDR1 is SGHNT and CDR2 YYREEE (reference sequence). CDR3 region: CASSRDRGPYEQYF. The CDR3 DNA sequence: TGTGCCAGCAGCCGGGACAGGGGGCCCTACGAGCAGTACTTC.

This chain links TRBV19 with TRBJ2-7, with 7 nucleotides matching TRBD1. CDR1 and CDR2 from the germline V gene are LNHDA and SQIVND (reference sequence). The CDR3 has 13 residues. The V and J ends lost 7 bases and 6 bases, in that order; junction bases with no gene match: 9. The DNA for the CDR3 is TGTGCCAGTAAGGAGACAGGGCTGCCCGAGCAGTACTTC. Its translation is CASKETGLPEQYF.

The rearrangement uses TRBV30 and TRBJ1-1; TRBD1 matches at 12 bases. Germline V gene data show CDR1 as GTSNPN and CDR2 as SVGIG (reference sequence). There are 14 residues in the CDR3. Losses at the gene ends were 3 bases for V and 10 bases for J; bases not matched to a gene: 9. The CDR3 region is CAWSGTGGVIGAFF. The DNA for the CDR3 is TGTGCCTGGAGCGGGACAGGGGGCGTAATAGGAGCTTTCTTT.

The chain links TRBV7-9 to TRBJ1-2, with D possibly being TRBD1 (5 bases). This CDR3 comprises 15 residues. CDR1 and CDR2 from the germline V gene are SEHNR and FQNEAQ (reference sequence). Trimming took off 1 base at V and 4 bases at J, with 13 bases between the two ends. CDR3 residues: CASSLGNQGIYGYTF. The DNA for the CDR3 is TGTGCCAGCAGCTTAGGAAACCAGGGTATCTATGGCTACACCTTC.

CDR3 sequence (DNA): TGTGCCAGCAGTGAAGCGGGACAGAGCACTGAAGCTTTCTTT. Translated: CASSEAGQSTEAFF. The V gene is TRBV25-1, the J gene TRBJ1-1, with 7 bases that match TRBD1. The V gene end was trimmed by 2 bases and the J gene end by 4 bases; junction bases not matched to a gene: 4. The CDR3 spans 14 residues. CDR1 and CDR2 (germline): MGHDK, SYGVNS.

This chain uses TRBV5-4 with TRBJ2-7, with 14 bases matching TRBD2. Per germline, CDR1 SGHNT and CDR2 YYREEE (reference sequence). With 3 bases clipped from V and 6 bases from J, the junction kept 8 bases outside the gene matches. CDR3 length equals 16 residues. CDR3 in amino acids: CASSSGTSGRPVEQYF. The CDR3 nucleotides read TGTGCCAGCAGCTCCGGGACTAGCGGGAGACCAGTCGAGCAGTACTTC.

This sequence joins TRBV4-2 and TRBJ2-3, with 7 bases that match TRBD2. Germline CDR1 is LGHNA and CDR2 is YNFKEQ. This CDR3 has 15 residues. Trimming at V came to 1 base and at J to 2 bases, leaving 3 bases not matched to a gene. The CDR3 sequence is CASSQATSVTDTQYF. The CDR3 bases are TGTGCCAGCAGCCAAGCAACTAGCGTCACAGATACGCAGTATTTT.

This clone was detected once. The rearrangement uses TRBV15 and TRBJ2-1, with D maybe TRBD2 (6 bases). This CDR3 is 15 amino acids long. CDR1 and CDR2 from the germline V gene are LNHNV and YYDKDF (reference sequence). The V end was cut by 2 bases, the J end by 5 bases, with 13 bases between. The CDR3 bases are TGTGCCACCAGCAGAAGCCGGGGGAGTAACAATGAGCAGTTCTTC. Its protein is CATSRSRGSNNEQFF. The entire variable domain, with the rest obtained from reference TRBV15 and TRBJ2-1, is as follows: DAMVIQNPRYQVTQFGKPVTLSCSQTLNHNVMYWYQQKSSQAPKLLFHYYDKDFNNEADTPDNFQSRRPNTSFCFLDIRSPGLGDTAMYLCATSRSRGSNNEQFFGPGTRLTVL.

This clone was counted a single time. This chain uses TRBV6-5 with TRBJ2-5; 8 nucleotides agree with TRBD2. V lost 6 bases, J lost 7 bases, and 10 bases stayed unmatched. Looked up from germline, CDR1 is MNHEY and CDR2 is SVGAGI. The CDR3 is made up of 14 amino acids. The CDR3 reads CASRPGTSKGTQYF. CDR3 nucleotides: TGTGCCAGCAGACCCGGGACTAGTAAGGGGACCCAGTACTTC.

The chain employs TRBV15 and TRBJ1-2; D remains unclear. The CDR3 runs 15 residues. CDR1 and CDR2 from the germline V gene are LNHNV and YYDKDF (reference sequence). Trimming took 0 bases from V and 5 from J, leaving 13 bases between them. The CDR3 coding sequence is TGTGCCACCAGCAGAGATTTGAATTCCGGGTATGGCTACACCTTC. This translates into CATSRDLNSGYGYTF.

The chain combines TRBV10-3 with TRBJ1-3, with no clear D. This CDR3 spans 11 amino acids. Germline V gene data show CDR1 as ENHRY and CDR2 as SYGVKD. The V end lost 3 bases, the J end lost 6 bases, and 3 bases lay between the germline ends. The CDR3 sequence: CAISDLNTIYF. CDR3 in DNA: TGTGCCATCAGTGATCTAAACACCATATATTTT.

This clone came up many times. This sequence joins TRBV29-1 and TRBJ2-5, with a weak D call TRBD1 (6 bases). This CDR3 comprises 13 residues. Germline V gene lookup returns CDR1 SQVTM and CDR2 ANQGSEA. V was cut by 2 bases and J by 3 bases, with 10 bases left in between. The CDR3 spells CSVETGSEETQYF. CDR3 DNA sequence: TGCAGCGTTGAAACAGGGAGTGAAGAGACCCAGTACTTC.

This clone was observed once. The chain is built from TRBV9 and TRBJ1-2; 9 bases are shared with TRBD1. This CDR3 has 16 residues. Germline trimming cut 2 bases from V and 7 bases from J; bases unmatched to any gene: 12. Germline CDR1 and CDR2: SGDLS and YYNGEE. CDR3 protein: CASSVTTGGGFGGYTF. The CDR3 nucleotides are TGTGCCAGCAGCGTTACCACAGGGGGCGGGTTTGGTGGCTACACCTTC. Filled out from reference TRBV9 and TRBJ1-2, the complete variable domain reads DSGVTQTPKHLITATGQRVTLRCSPRSGDLSVYWYQQSLDQGLQFLIQYYNGEERAKGNILERFSAQQFPDLHSELNLSSLELGDSALYFCASSVTTGGGFGGYTFGSGTRLTVV.

The chain joins TRBV2 to TRBJ2-3, with 8 bases aligning to TRBD1. V shed 5 bases and J 2 bases; nucleotides not matched to a gene: 9. Germline lookup yields CDR1 SNHLY and CDR2 FYNNEI. The CDR3 sequence is 16 residues long. The chain's CDR3 is CASSRQGSYNTDTQYF. The CDR3 DNA is TGTGCCAGCAGTAGACAGGGGTCTTATAACACAGATACGCAGTATTTT.